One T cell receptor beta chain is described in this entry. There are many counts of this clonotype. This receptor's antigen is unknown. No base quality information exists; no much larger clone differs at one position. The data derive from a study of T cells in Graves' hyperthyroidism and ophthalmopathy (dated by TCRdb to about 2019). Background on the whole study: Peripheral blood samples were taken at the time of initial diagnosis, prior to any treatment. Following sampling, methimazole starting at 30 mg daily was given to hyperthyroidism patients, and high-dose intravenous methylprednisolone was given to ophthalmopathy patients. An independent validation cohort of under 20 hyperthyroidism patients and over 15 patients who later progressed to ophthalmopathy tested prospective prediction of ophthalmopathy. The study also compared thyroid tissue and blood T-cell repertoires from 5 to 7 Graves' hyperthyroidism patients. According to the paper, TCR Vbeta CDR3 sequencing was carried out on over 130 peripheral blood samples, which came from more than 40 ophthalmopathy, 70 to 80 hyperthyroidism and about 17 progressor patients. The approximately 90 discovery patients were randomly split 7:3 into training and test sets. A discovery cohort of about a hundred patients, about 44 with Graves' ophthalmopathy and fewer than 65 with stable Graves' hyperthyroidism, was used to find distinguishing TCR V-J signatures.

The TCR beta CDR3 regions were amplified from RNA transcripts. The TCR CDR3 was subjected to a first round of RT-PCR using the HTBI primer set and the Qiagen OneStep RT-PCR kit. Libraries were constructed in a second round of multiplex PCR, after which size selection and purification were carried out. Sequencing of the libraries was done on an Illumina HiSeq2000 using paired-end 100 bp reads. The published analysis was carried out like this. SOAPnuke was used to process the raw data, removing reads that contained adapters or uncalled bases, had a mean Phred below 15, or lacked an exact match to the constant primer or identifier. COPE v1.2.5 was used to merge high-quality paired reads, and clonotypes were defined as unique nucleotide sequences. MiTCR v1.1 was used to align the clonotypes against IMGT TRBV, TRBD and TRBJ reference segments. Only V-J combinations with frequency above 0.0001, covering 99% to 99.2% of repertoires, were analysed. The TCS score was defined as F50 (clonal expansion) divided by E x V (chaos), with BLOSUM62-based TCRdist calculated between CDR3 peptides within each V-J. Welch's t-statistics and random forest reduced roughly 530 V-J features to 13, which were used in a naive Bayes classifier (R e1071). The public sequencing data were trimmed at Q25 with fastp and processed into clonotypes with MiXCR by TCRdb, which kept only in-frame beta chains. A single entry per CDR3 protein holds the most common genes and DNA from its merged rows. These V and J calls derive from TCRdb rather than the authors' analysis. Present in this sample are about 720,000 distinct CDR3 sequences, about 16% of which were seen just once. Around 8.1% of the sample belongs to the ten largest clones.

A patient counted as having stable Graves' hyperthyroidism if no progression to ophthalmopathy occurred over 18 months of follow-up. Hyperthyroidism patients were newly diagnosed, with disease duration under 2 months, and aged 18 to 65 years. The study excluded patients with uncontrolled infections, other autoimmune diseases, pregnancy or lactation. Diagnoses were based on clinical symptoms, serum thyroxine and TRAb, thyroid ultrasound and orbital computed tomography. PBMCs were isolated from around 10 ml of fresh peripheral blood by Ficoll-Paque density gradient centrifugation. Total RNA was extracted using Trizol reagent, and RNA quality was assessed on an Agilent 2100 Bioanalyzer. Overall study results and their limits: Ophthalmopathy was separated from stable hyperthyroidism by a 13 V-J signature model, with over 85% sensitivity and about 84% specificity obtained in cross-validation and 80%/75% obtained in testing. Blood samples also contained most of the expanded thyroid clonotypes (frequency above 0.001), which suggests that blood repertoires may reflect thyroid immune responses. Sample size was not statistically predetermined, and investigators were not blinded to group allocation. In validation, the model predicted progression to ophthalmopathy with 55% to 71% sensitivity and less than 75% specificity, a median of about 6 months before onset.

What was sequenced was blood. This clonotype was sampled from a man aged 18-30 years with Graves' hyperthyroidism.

The CDR3 amino acid sequence is: CAYGGGHGELFF. The DNA is TGTGCCTATGGAGGGGGGCACGGGGAGCTGTTTTTT. The chain is assembled from TRBV30 and TRBJ2-2; the D gene could be either TRBD1 or TRBD2, each agreeing at 6 bases. V was cut back by 7 bases and J by 7 bases, leaving a gap of 13 bases between them. CDR1 GTSNPN and CDR2 SVGIG are derived from the germline V gene (reference sequence). CDR3 length: 12 amino acids, cysteine to phenylalanine. CDR3 DNA only is kept here, 36 bases in frame from base 1.